A single sample is the source of the 5 T cell receptor beta chains below, sequenced in a study of cytomegalovirus exposure and HLA in healthy donors. The PCR ran on 60 Vbeta and 13 Jbeta primers. The data were produced by immunoSEQ multiplex PCR, yet TCRdb's version contains in-frame clones alone and is incomplete. This sample's table reports 91,000 or so clones. The sample comprised PBMCs. These receptors came from a woman aged 25-40 years in good health and CMV-seronegative.

The chain is built from TRBV7-2 and TRBJ2-7; D possibly corresponds to TRBD2 (6 bases). The ends were cut back, 1 base at V and 4 bases at J, with 14 bases in the middle. CDR1 and CDR2 from the germline V gene are SGHTA and FQGNSA. The CDR3 is 15 residues long. The DNA of the CDR3 is TGTGCCAGCAGCTTAGGGGTAGGGGAGGCGTACGAGCAGTACTTC. Translated, it gives CASSLGVGEAYEQYF.

The chain uses TRBV5-1 and TRBJ2-5; no definite D call. The J call may be wrong; the DNA end is better matched by TRBJ2-7. Per germline, CDR1 SGHRS and CDR2 YFSETQ. This CDR3 has 13 amino acids. DNA for the CDR3: TGCGCCAGCAGCTTTTCTTCCGGGTTCGAGCAGTACTTC. It yields the protein CASSFSSGFEQYF.

The chain has TRBV29-1 and TRBJ2-3, with D possibly TRBD1 on 6 matching bases. V dropped 6 bases and J dropped 1 base, with 8 bases sitting between them. The CDR3 covers 12 residues. Per the germline V gene, CDR1 is SQVTM and CDR2 is ANQGSEA. CDR3 DNA sequence: TGCAGCGTCAGGGGTGGCACAGATACGCAGTATTTT. Its translation: CSVRGGTDTQYF.

The chain joins TRBV7-3 to TRBJ1-1, with 7 bases fitting TRBD1. The CDR3 is 14 amino acids. Germline V CDR1 and CDR2: SGHTA, FQGTGA. V lost 5 bases and J lost 2; bases outside the gene matches: 5. In DNA, the CDR3 is TGTGCCAGCAGCAGAACAGGGGCCAACACTGAAGCTTTCTTT. It yields the protein CASSRTGANTEAFF.

The V and J genes are TRBV23-1 and TRBJ1-3; D is ambiguous. TRBV23-1 is filed as an ORF, its function uncertain. The length of the CDR3 is 14 residues. Trimming took 0 bases from V and 8 from J, leaving 11 bases between them. In nucleotides, the CDR3 is TGCGCCAGCAGTCAATCCCCGCCCACGGACACCATATATTTT. This codes for CASSQSPPTDTIYF.